Given below is one T cell receptor (beta chain) in context. Its antigen is still unknown. TCRdb keeps only in-frame clones here, not all; method: immunoSEQ multiplex PCR. The table shows approximately 160,000 clones, with around 90% occurring only once. The trim removed 1 base at V and 6 bases at J, leaving 3 bases unmatched. CDR3 length: 15 amino acids. The germline CDR1 and CDR2 sequences are SGHRS and YFSETQ. This record comes from a study of T cell responses to AZD1222 COVID-19 vaccine. Study conclusions and caveats: Donors in the cohort were predominantly white British and more often female, and clonal diversity was possibly underestimated. The study found vaccine-associated CD4 TCRs spanning spike, dominant at 160-218 and 743-854.

The chain employs TRBV5-1 and TRBJ2-3, with 12 bases aligning to TRBD2. The sequences come from peripheral blood, collected on day 0 of AZD1222 vaccination. The TCR sequence derives from an adult in good health. The CDR3, as DNA: TGCGCCAGCAGCTTGCTAGCGGGAGGGGGGGATACGCAGTATTTT. This codes for CASSLLAGGGDTQYF.